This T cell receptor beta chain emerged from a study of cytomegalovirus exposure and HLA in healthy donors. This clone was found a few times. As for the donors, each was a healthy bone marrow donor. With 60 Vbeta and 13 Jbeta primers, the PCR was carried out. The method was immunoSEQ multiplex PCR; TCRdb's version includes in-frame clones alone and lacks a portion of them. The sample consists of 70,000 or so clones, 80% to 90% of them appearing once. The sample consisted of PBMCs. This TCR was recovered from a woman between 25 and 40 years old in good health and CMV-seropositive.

The CDR3 protein is CASSSDRRSQPQHF. The CDR3 region has the DNA TGTGCCAGCAGCTCGGACAGGAGGAGTCAGCCCCAGCATTTT. The rearrangement uses TRBV6-5 and TRBJ1-5; 7 bases are a match to TRBD1. Trimming at V came to 6 bases and at J to 6 bases, leaving 8 bases not matched to a gene. The length of the CDR3 is 14 residues. Germline V lookup: CDR1 MNHEY, CDR2 SVGAGI.